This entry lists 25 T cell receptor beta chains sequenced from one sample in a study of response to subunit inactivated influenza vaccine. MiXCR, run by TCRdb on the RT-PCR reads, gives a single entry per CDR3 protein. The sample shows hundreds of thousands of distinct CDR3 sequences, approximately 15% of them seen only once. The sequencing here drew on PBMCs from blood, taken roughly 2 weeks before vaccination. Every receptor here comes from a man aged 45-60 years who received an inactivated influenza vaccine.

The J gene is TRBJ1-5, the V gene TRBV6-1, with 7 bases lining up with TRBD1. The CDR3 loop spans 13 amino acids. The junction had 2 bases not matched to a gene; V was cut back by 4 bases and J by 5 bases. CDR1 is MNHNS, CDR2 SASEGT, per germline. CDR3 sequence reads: CASSGDRDQPQHF. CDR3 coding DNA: TGTGCCAGCAGTGGGGACAGAGATCAGCCCCAGCATTTT.

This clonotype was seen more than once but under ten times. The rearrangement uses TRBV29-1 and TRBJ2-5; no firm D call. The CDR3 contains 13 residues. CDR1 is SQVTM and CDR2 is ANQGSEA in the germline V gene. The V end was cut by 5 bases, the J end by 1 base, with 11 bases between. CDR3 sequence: CSVRTSVQETQYF. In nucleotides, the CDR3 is TGCAGCGTTAGGACCTCTGTCCAAGAGACCCAGTACTTC.

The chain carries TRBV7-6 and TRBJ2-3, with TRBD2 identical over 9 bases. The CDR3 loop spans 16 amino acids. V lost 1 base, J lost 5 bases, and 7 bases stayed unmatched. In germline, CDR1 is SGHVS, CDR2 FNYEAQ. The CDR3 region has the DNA TGTGCCAGCAGCTTAGGGGCGGGAGGGGAAAGAGATACGCAGTATTTT. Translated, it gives CASSLGAGGERDTQYF.

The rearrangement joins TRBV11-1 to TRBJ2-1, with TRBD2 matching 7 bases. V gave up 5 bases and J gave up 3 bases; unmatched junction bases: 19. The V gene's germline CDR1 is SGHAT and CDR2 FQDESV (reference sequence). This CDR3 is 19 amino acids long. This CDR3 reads CASSLRRLLAVENYNEQFF. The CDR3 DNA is TGTGCCAGCAGCCTACGACGACTGCTAGCGGTTGAGAACTACAATGAGCAGTTCTTC.

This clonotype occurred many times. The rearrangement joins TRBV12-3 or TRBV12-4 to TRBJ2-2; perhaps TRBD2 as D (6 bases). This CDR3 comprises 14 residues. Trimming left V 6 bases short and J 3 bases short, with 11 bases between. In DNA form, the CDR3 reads TGTGCCAGCAGGGGACGGAGGGACACCGGGGAGCTGTTTTTT. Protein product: CASRGRRDTGELFF.

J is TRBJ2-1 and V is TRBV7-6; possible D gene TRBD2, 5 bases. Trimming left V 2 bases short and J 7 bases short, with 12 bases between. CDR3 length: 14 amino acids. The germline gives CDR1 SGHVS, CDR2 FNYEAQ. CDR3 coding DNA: TGTGCCAGCAGCTTATCCGGGAAAGGTAATGAGCAGTTCTTC. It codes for CASSLSGKGNEQFF.

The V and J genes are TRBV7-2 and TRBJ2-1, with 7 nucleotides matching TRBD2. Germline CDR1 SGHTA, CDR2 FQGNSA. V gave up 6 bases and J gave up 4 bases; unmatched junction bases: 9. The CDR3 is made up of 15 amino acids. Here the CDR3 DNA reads TGTGCCAGCAGACCCGGGACTACCCATTACAATGAGCAGTTCTTC. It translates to CASRPGTTHYNEQFF.

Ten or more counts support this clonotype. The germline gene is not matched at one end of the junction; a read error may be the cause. DNA of the CDR3: TGTGCCAGCAGCTTATGGGTCGGGACAGGTCTCTTC. Its translation is CASSLWVGTGLF. This chain connects TRBV7-6 to TRBJ2-7; 8 bases are a match to TRBD1. Germline V gives CDR1 SGHVS, CDR2 FNYEAQ. This CDR3 is built from 12 residues.

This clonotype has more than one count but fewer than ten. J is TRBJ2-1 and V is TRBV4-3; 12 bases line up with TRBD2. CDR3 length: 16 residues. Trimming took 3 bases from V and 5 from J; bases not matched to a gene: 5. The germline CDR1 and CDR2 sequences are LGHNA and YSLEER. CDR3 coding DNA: TGCGCCAGCAGCCAGGAACTAGCGGGGGGAGACAATGAGCAGTTCTTC. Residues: CASSQELAGGDNEQFF.

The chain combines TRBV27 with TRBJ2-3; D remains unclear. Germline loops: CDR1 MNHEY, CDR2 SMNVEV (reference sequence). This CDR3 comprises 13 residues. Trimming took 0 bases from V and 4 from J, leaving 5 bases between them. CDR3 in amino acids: CASSLSYSDTQYF. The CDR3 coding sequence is TGTGCCAGCAGTTTATCGTACTCAGATACGCAGTATTTT.

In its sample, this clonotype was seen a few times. CDR3 sequence: CASRVGSANEQFF. The CDR3 DNA is TGTGCCAGCAGGGTAGGATCGGCCAATGAGCAGTTCTTC. The chain couples TRBV2 to TRBJ2-1; D ambiguous. The V end lost 6 bases, the J end lost 6 bases, and 12 bases lay between the germline ends. This CDR3 contains 13 residues. Germline V gives CDR1 SNHLY, CDR2 FYNNEI.

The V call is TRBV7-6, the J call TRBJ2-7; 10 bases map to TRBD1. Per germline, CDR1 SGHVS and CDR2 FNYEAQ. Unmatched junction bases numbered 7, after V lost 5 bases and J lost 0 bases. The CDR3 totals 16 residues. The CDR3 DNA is TGTGCCAGCAGCCAGACGGGACAGGGGCACTCCTACGAGCAGTACTTC. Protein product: CASSQTGQGHSYEQYF.

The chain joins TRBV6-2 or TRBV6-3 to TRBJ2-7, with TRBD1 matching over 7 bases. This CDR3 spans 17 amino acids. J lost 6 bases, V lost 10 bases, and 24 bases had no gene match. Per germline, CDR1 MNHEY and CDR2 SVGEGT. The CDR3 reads CATQGQARRPYVSEQYF. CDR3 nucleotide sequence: TGTGCCACCCAAGGACAGGCCCGCCGACCATACGTCTCCGAGCAGTACTTC.

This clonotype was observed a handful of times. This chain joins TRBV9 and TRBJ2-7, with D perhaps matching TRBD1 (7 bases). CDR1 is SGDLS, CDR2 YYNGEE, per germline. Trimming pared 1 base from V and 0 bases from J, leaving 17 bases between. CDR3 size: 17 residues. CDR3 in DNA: TGTGCCAGCAGCGTAAGTGTAGGAGGGGACAGCTCCTACGAGCAGTACTTC. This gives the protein CASSVSVGGDSSYEQYF.

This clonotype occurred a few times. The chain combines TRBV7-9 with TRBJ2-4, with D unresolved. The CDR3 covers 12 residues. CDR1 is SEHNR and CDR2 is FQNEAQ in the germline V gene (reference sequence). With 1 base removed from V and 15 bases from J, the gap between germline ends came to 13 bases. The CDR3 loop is CASSLDALLRYF. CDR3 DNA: TGTGCCAGCAGCTTAGATGCCCTTCTACGGTACTTC.

This CDR3 is CASSSSTSIGETQYF. The DNA of the CDR3 is TGTGCCAGCAGCTCGAGTACATCAATCGGAGAGACCCAGTACTTC. The rearrangement uses TRBV7-2 and TRBJ2-5, with D uncertain. V gave up 4 bases and J gave up 4 bases, with 16 bases separating them. Germline assignment: CDR1 SGHTA and CDR2 FQGNSA. The CDR3 extends over 15 amino acids.

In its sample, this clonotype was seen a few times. DNA of the CDR3: TGTGCCAGCAGTCCAGGGACTAGCGGGCTACGAGAGACCCAGTACTTC. Protein product: CASSPGTSGLRETQYF. The chain couples TRBV28 to TRBJ2-5; TRBD2 matches at 12 bases. CDR3 size: 16 residues. Trimming took 5 bases from V and 4 from J; bases not matched to a gene: 8. Germline V gene lookup returns CDR1 MDHEN and CDR2 SYDVKM.

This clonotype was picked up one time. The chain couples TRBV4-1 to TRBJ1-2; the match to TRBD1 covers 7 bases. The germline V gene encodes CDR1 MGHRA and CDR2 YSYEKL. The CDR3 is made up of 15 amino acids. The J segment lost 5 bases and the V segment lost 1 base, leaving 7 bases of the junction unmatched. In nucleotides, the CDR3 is TGCGCCAGCAGCCAAGGACTAGTGACAGGGTATGGCTACACCTTC. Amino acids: CASSQGLVTGYGYTF.

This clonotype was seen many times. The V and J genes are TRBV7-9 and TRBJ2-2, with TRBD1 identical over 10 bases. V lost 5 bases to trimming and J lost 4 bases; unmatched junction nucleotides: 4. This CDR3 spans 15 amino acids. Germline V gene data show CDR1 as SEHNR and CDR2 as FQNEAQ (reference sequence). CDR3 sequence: CASSRDRGGTGELFF. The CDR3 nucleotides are TGTGCCAGCAGCCGGGACAGGGGAGGCACCGGGGAGCTGTTTTTT.

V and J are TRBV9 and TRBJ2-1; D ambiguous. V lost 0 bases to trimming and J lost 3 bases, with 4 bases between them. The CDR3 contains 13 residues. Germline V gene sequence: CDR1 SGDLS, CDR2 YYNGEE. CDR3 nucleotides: TGTGCCAGCAGCGTAGGCGTCTACAATGAGCAGTTCTTC. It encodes CASSVGVYNEQFF.

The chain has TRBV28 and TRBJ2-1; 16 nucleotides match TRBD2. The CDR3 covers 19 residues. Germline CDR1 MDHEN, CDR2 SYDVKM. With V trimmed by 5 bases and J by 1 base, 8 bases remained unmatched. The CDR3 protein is CASSLGLAGGPGSYNEQFF. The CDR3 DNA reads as TGTGCCAGCAGTCTGGGACTAGCGGGGGGGCCAGGGTCCTACAATGAGCAGTTCTTC.

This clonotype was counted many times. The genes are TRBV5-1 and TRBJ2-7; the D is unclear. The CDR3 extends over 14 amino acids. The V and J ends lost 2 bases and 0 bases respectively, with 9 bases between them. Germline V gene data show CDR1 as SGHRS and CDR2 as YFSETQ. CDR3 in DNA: TGCGCCAGCAGCTTCGGTATTGCCTCCTACGAGCAGTACTTC. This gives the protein CASSFGIASYEQYF.

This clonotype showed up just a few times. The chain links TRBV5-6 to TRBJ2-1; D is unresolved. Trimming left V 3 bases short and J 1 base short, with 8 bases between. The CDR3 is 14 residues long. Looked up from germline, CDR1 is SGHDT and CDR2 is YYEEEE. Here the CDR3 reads CASSWVSSYNEQFF. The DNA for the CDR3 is TGTGCCAGCAGCTGGGTTTCATCCTACAATGAGCAGTTCTTC. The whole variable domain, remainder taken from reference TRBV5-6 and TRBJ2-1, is DAGVTQSPTHLIKTRGQQVTLRCSPKSGHDTVSWYQQALGQGPQFIFQYYEEEERQRGNFPDRFSGHQFPNYSSELNVNALLLGDSALYLCASSWVSSYNEQFFGPGTRLTVL.

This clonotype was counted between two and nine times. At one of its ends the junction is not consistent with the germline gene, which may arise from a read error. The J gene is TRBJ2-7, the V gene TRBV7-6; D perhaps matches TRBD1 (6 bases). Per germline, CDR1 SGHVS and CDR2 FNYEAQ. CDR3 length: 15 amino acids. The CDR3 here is CAGSLGAGTRHEQYF. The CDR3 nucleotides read TGTGCCGGCAGCTTAGGGGCAGGGACACGCCACGAGCAGTACTTC.

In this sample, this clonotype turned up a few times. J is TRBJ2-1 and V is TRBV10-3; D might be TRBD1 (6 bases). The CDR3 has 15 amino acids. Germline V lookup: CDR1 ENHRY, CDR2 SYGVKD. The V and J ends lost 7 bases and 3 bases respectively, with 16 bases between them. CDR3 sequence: CAIKSHRDVYNEQFF. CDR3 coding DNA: TGTGCCATCAAATCGCACAGGGACGTCTACAATGAGCAGTTCTTC.